This entry lists 26 T cell receptor beta chains sequenced from one sample in a study of blood T cell repertoires in COVID-19 (dated by TCRdb to the early 2020s). The protocol used for the library was the immunoSEQ multiplex PCR assay. The table was pulled from immuneACCESS by TCRdb, which kept in-frame rearrangements only. Such tables lose some clones; where checked, under half of the loss comes from unresolved V genes, and the rest has no known cause. The sample table records fewer than 200,000 clones; around 84% of these occur just once. The top ten constitute roughly 15% of the sample. The sample taken for sequencing was PBMCs or T cells enriched from blood (not recorded which). Source of these receptors: a man aged 45-60 years who had recovered from COVID-19.

The V and J genes are TRBV9 and TRBJ1-2; 9 bases are shared with TRBD1. The CDR3 length is 15 residues. CDR1 SGDLS and CDR2 YYNGEE come from the germline V gene. With 4 bases clipped from V and 2 bases from J, the junction kept 6 bases outside the gene matches. In DNA form, the CDR3 reads TGTGCCAGCAGCCCCCTCGGGACAGGGAACTATGGCTACACCTTC. It translates to CASSPLGTGNYGYTF.

With regard to this clone: Other DNA sequences in this specimen translate into the identical CDR3. The chain has TRBV5-4 and TRBJ1-4; TRBD1 matches at 8 bases. The V and J ends lost 2 bases and 7 bases, in that order; junction bases with no gene match: 1. Germline V gives CDR1 SGHNT, CDR2 YYREEE (reference sequence). The CDR3 spans 13 residues. The CDR3 spells CASSLQGGEKLFF. The CDR3 DNA reads TGTGCCAGCAGCTTACAGGGGGGTGAAAAACTGTTTTTT.

V usage is TRBV21-1 and J usage is TRBJ2-5; TRBD2 reflects the table's D call only, with no check against the DNA. TRBV21-1 is designated a pseudogene. This CDR3 is built from 17 residues. The CDR3 reads CASSKEKVAQDGETQYF. The CDR3, as DNA: TGTGCCAGCAGCAAAGAGAAAGTGGCCCAAGACGGGGAGACCCAGTACTTC.

This clone was counted once. This chain uses TRBV6-5 with TRBJ1-2; the D gene is possibly TRBD1 (5 bases). Trimming removed 0 bases from V and 8 bases from J, with 10 bases in between. CDR3 length equals 13 residues. Per germline, CDR1 MNHEY and CDR2 SVGAGI. CDR3 in amino acids: CASSYSEGRGYTF. The CDR3 bases are TGTGCCAGCAGTTACTCGGAGGGGCGCGGCTACACCTTC.

The rearrangement uses TRBV5-1 and TRBJ1-1, with unresolved D. V was cut by 6 bases and J by 4 bases, with 13 bases left in between. CDR1 and CDR2 (germline): SGHRS, YFSETQ. The CDR3 is made up of 13 amino acids. The CDR3 here is CASKAYSTTEAFF. The DNA for the CDR3 is TGCGCCAGCAAAGCGTACTCCACCACTGAAGCTTTCTTT.

Turning to this clone: This same CDR3 is encoded by further DNA sequences in the sample. The chain uses TRBV6-5 and TRBJ1-5; D is unclear. The CDR3 extends over 14 amino acids. Germline values: CDR1 MNHEY, CDR2 SVGAGI. Trimming shortened V by 0 bases and J by 4 bases, and 7 bases separated the two germline ends. In nucleotides, the CDR3 is TGTGCCAGCAGTTACTCGGGCGGGAATCAGCCCCAGCATTTT. Encoded protein: CASSYSGGNQPQHF.

J is TRBJ1-6 and V is TRBV28; TRBD1 might be the D (5 bases). The V end lost 5 bases, the J end lost 17 bases, and 16 bases lay between the germline ends. In germline, CDR1 is MDHEN, CDR2 SYDVKM. The CDR3 is made up of 12 amino acids. This chain's CDR3 is CASSQGLYDVHF. The CDR3 DNA reads TGTGCCAGCAGTCAGGGTTTATATGACGTCCACTTT.

This chain links TRBV9 with TRBJ2-2, with 8 bases identical to TRBD1. Germline CDR1 SGDLS, CDR2 YYNGEE. With V trimmed by 0 bases and J by 5 bases, 6 bases remained unmatched. The CDR3 runs 16 residues. The CDR3 protein is CASSVAQGAGTGELFF. CDR3 coding DNA: TGTGCCAGCAGCGTAGCTCAGGGGGCCGGAACCGGGGAGCTGTTTTTT. Filled out from reference TRBV9 and TRBJ2-2, the complete variable domain reads DSGVTQTPKHLITATGQRVTLRCSPRSGDLSVYWYQQSLDQGLQFLIQYYNGEERAKGNILERFSAQQFPDLHSELNLSSLELGDSALYFCASSVAQGAGTGELFFGEGSRLTVL.

V usage is TRBV5-5 and J usage is TRBJ1-2; D perhaps matches TRBD1 (5 bases). The V and J ends lost 3 bases and 4 bases respectively, with 19 bases between them. This CDR3 has 16 amino acids. CDR1 is SGHKS, CDR2 YYEKEE, per germline (reference sequence). The chain's CDR3 is CASSSPGEGVLYGYTF. In DNA form, the CDR3 reads TGTGCCAGCAGCTCCCCGGGGGAGGGTGTGCTCTATGGCTACACCTTC. The whole variable domain, remainder taken from reference TRBV5-5 and TRBJ1-2, is DAGVTQSPTHLIKTRGQQVTLRCSPISGHKSVSWYQQVLGQGPQFIFQYYEKEERGRGNFPDRFSARQFPNYSSELNVNALLLGDSALYLCASSSPGEGVLYGYTFGSGTRLTVV.

This clone has only a few counts. J is TRBJ2-1 and V is TRBV7-3; TRBD2 matches 14 bases. The CDR3 runs to 13 residues. J was trimmed by 12 bases and V by 3 bases; bases with no gene match: 1. Looked up from germline, CDR1 is SGHTA and CDR2 is FQGTGA. CDR3 sequence (DNA): TGTGCCAGCAGCTTTGGGACTAGCGGGGGGCAGTTCTTC. Amino acids: CASSFGTSGGQFF.

The chain joins TRBV19 to TRBJ1-1, with 11 bases aligning to TRBD1. The germline gives CDR1 LNHDA, CDR2 SQIVND (reference sequence). With V trimmed by 4 bases and J by 4 bases, 8 bases remained unmatched. The CDR3 contains 16 residues. The CDR3 sequence is CASSTNRDRGFTEAFF. CDR3 DNA sequence: TGTGCCAGTAGTACGAACCGGGACAGGGGGTTCACTGAAGCTTTCTTT.

This clone was found once. The chain combines TRBV5-6 with TRBJ2-1, with 7 bases lining up with TRBD1. The CDR3 has 13 amino acids. Germline V CDR1 and CDR2: SGHDT, YYEEEE. V trimming: 5 bases; J trimming: 9 bases; junction bases outside the gene matches: 8. The CDR3 DNA follows: TGTGCCAGCAGGCGGACAGGTTCGATTGAGCAGTTCTTC. Amino acids: CASRRTGSIEQFF.

The J gene is TRBJ1-1, the V gene TRBV24-1, with 7 bases fitting TRBD1. Germline V gene data show CDR1 as KGHDR and CDR2 as SFDVKD. Trimming at V came to 9 bases and at J to 0 bases, leaving 3 bases not matched to a gene. The CDR3 consists of 13 residues. CDR3 DNA sequence: TGTGCCACCGGGGGACAGCTGAACACTGAAGCTTTCTTT. Protein sequence: CATGGQLNTEAFF.

The chain joins TRBV3-1 (or the pseudogene TRBV3-2) to TRBJ2-2; TRBD2 is a possible D gene (6 bases). This CDR3 contains 16 residues. V was pared by 1 base and J by 4 bases, with 13 bases between. The germline V gene has CDR1 LGHDT and CDR2 YNNKEL (reference sequence). DNA for the CDR3: TGTGCCAGCAGCCAAGCGTTTCTGGGGGGCACCGGGGAGCTGTTTTTT. Translating it yields CASSQAFLGGTGELFF.

The chain has TRBV14 and TRBJ1-1; D might be TRBD1 (6 bases). V shed 3 bases and J shed 4 bases, with 9 bases lying between them. Germline CDR1 is SGHDN and CDR2 is FVKESK. This CDR3 has 13 amino acids. The CDR3 DNA follows: TGTGCCAGCAGCCAGGGCAGGGGCACTGAAGCTTTCTTT. It yields the protein CASSQGRGTEAFF. Full variable domain (remainder filled in from reference TRBV14 and TRBJ1-1): EAGVTQFPSHSVIEKGQTVTLRCDPISGHDNLYWYRRVMGKEIKFLLHFVKESKQDESGMPNNRFLAERTGGTYSTLKVQPAELEDSGVYFCASSQGRGTEAFFGQGTRLTVV.

V and J are TRBV4-2 and TRBJ1-5; no definite D call. V was shortened by 0 bases and J by 7 bases, with 13 bases between the two germline ends. This CDR3 contains 15 residues. Germline V gene lookup returns CDR1 LGHNA and CDR2 YNFKEQ. The CDR3 nucleotides are TGTGCCAGCAGCCAAGAATTGGGGAGTCGGCAGCCCCAGCATTTT. This translates into CASSQELGSRQPQHF.

This clone appeared a single time. V and J are TRBV20-1 and TRBJ1-6; possibly TRBD1 for D (5 bases). CDR3 length equals 12 residues. The V and J ends lost 3 bases and 19 bases respectively, with 19 bases between them. In germline, CDR1 is DFQATT, CDR2 SNEGSKA (reference sequence). Here the CDR3 reads CSASSGAGGNHF. CDR3 DNA: TGCAGTGCTAGTTCCGGGGCCGGGGGGAATCACTTT.

This clone was observed a handful of times. This chain connects TRBV5-6 to TRBJ1-3; D not resolved. V shed 2 bases and J shed 0 bases, with 15 bases lying between them. Germline lookup yields CDR1 SGHDT and CDR2 YYEEEE. This CDR3 has 17 residues. The CDR3 bases are TGTGCCAGCAGCTTTTACACAGCCCAGAGCTCTGGAAACACCATATATTTT. It codes for CASSFYTAQSSGNTIYF.

The chain is built from TRBV14 and TRBJ1-5, with D hard to call. Germline V gene lookup returns CDR1 SGHDN and CDR2 FVKESK. Trimming took 3 bases from V and 7 from J, leaving 10 bases between them. The CDR3 sequence is 13 residues long. CDR3 region: CASSQAGNQPQHF. CDR3 bases: TGTGCCAGCAGCCAGGCGGGGAACCAGCCCCAGCATTTT.

V gene TRBV6-5 combines with J gene TRBJ2-5; 7 bases match TRBD1. Unmatched junction bases numbered 8, after V lost 2 bases and J lost 5 bases. The CDR3 is made up of 15 amino acids. CDR1 MNHEY and CDR2 SVGAGI come from the germline V gene. The CDR3 DNA reads as TGTGCCAGCAGTTACACCTTGGACAGGACGGAGACCCAGTACTTC. Translation: CASSYTLDRTETQYF.

The chain links TRBV18 to TRBJ1-1, with 9 nucleotides matching TRBD1. Germline CDR1 is KGHSH and CDR2 is LQKENI. The CDR3 has 14 amino acids. The ends lost 1 base at V and 7 bases at J; junction bases unmatched: 4. The CDR3 coding sequence is TGTGCCAGCTCACCACTGGACAGGGGCAATGAAGCTTTCTTT. Translation: CASSPLDRGNEAFF.

The CDR3 sequence: CAISESGAGQPQHF. CDR3 DNA sequence: TGTGCCATCAGTGAGTCGGGGGCCGGTCAGCCCCAGCATTTT. The rearrangement joins TRBV10-3 to TRBJ1-5; tentatively, D is TRBD1 (6 bases). With 0 bases removed from V and 6 bases from J, the gap between germline ends came to 9 bases. The CDR3 has 14 residues. The V gene's germline CDR1 is ENHRY and CDR2 SYGVKD.

This clone was counted a single time. The J gene is TRBJ1-2, the V gene TRBV5-1; 9 nucleotides match TRBD1. The V and J ends lost 3 bases and 6 bases, in that order; junction bases with no gene match: 6. Germline lookup yields CDR1 SGHRS and CDR2 YFSETQ. CDR3 length: 14 amino acids. CDR3 region: CASSWRQGGDGYTF. The CDR3, as DNA: TGCGCCAGCAGCTGGAGACAGGGGGGCGATGGCTACACCTTC. Full variable domain (rest looked up from reference TRBV5-1 and TRBJ1-2): KAGVTQTPRYLIKTRGQQVTLSCSPISGHRSVSWYQQTPGQGLQFLFEYFSETQRNKGNFPGRFSGRQFSNSRSEMNVSTLELGDSALYLCASSWRQGGDGYTFGSGTRLTVV.

The chain recombines TRBV4-1 with TRBJ1-5; perhaps TRBD1 as D (5 bases). The CDR3 consists of 13 residues. Germline values: CDR1 MGHRA, CDR2 YSYEKL. V was pared by 4 bases and J by 10 bases, with 14 bases between. The CDR3 loop is CASSLTSGVPQHF. CDR3 sequence (DNA): TGCGCCAGCAGCCTCACGTCGGGGGTTCCCCAGCATTTT.

The J gene is TRBJ1-1, the V gene TRBV6-5, with 8 bases matching TRBD1. J was trimmed by 4 bases and V by 8 bases; bases with no gene match: 6. Germline V CDR1 and CDR2: MNHEY, SVGAGI. The CDR3 runs 13 residues. CDR3: CASFGQGGTEAFF. In nucleotides, the CDR3 is TGTGCCAGCTTCGGACAGGGAGGCACTGAAGCTTTCTTT.

The genes are TRBV19 and TRBJ1-5; 8 bases are a match to TRBD1. The germline gives CDR1 LNHDA, CDR2 SQIVND (reference sequence). The J segment lost 9 bases and the V segment lost 5 bases, leaving 6 bases of the junction unmatched. The CDR3 contains 13 residues. CDR3 in amino acids: CASSDRGGGPQHF. Written as DNA, the CDR3 is TGTGCCAGTAGTGACAGGGGCGGTGGGCCCCAGCATTTT.